This TCR beta chain stems from a study of blood T cells in healthy people across ages (dated by TCRdb to the mid-2010s). At the level of the whole study: In model experiments, template switching captured roughly one uniquely barcoded TCR beta cDNA molecule for every two T cells. Age-related changes in TCR beta repertoire diversity were measured in the study by deep sequencing normalized with unique cDNA molecular identifiers. Donors were grouped into four age groups: young (average 16 years), middle-aged (roughly 40), aged (about 60) and long-lived (approximately 78). Donors of different ages were randomly distributed across sequencing lanes to avoid experimental bias. The study analyzed two additional independent replicas of 1 million unique cDNA reads from the same blood draw for two donors, one aged 18 to 29 and one aged 80 or older. The paper as a whole reports these results and caveats: Compared with the aged group, the long-lived group had more naive CD4+ T cells, fewer expanded clones and increased TCR diversity, a pattern suggesting age selection. Conclusive comparison of naive and antigen-experienced compartments was prevented by the profiling of bulk unsorted PBMCs. A strong correlation was found between observed TCR beta diversity and the percentage of naive T cells measured by flow cytometry. As age increased, observed TCR beta diversity per million T cells dropped in a roughly linear way, and a significant reduction was already evident by age 40. Total diversity estimates from one million sequenced T cells were considered lower bounds and underestimates. Because the CMV infection status of the donors was unknown, age-related changes in expanded clonotypes may potentially have been confounded.

The junction shows trimming of 0 bases on V and 4 bases on J, plus 6 bases between the germline ends. The CDR3 numbers 14 residues from cysteine through phenylalanine. Only the CDR3 DNA stays, 42 bases, in frame from base 1. Looking up the germline V gene yields CDR1 SGHVS and CDR2 FQNEAQ. Comments on this clonotype: The clone's antigen remains unknown. No much larger clone exists at a distance of one base, and base qualities are not known.

Donors were 40 or so systemically healthy Caucasian individuals from Russia aged 6 to 90 years. Each donor gave about 9.8 milliliters of peripheral blood, drawn into EDTA-treated Vacutainer tubes. Ficoll-Paque density-gradient centrifugation was used to isolate PBMCs, with at least 7 million per sample. Total RNA, at least 6 micrograms per sample, was extracted from PBMCs with Trizol reagent. For every donor, flow cytometry on a PBMC aliquot measured the percentage of naive CD45RAhigh/CD27high T cells. Libraries were constructed by 5' RACE. The sequencer listed for this sample is Illumina HiSeq 2500. A second PCR of about 7 to 12 cycles was performed with a sample-barcoded 5' primer and a J-beta primer mix. Each TCR beta cDNA molecule received a unique molecular identifier from a template-switch 5' adaptor carrying 12 random nucleotides. At least 2.5 million CDR3-containing paired-end reads were obtained from each sample. First-strand cDNA was synthesized from all RNA with the Mint cDNA synthesis kit, primed by a TRBC-specific oligonucleotide. Following uracil-DNA glycosylase treatment, a first 18-cycle PCR with universal primers M1SS and BC2_uni_R was performed on all cDNA. The original methods were these. For normalization, 1 million high-quality reads, each with a distinct molecular identifier, were randomly selected from each sample. Instead of being binned into consensus sequences, reads with shared molecular identifiers were discarded. CDR3 identification, clonotype clustering and error correction used MiTCR with a Q25 quality threshold and the strictest error-elimination algorithm. A nonparametric unseen species model with Euler transformation was used to estimate lower-bound total TCR beta diversity. The raw public data were reprocessed by TCRdb itself: fastp quality trimming at Q25, MiXCR clonotype calling, in-frame beta chains only. When rows share a CDR3 protein, they turn into one entry using the most common DNA and genes. These V and J calls rely on TCRdb rather than the paper's analysis. Across this sample there are 700,000 or so distinct CDR3 sequences, with about 20% seen only once. The ten largest clones take up roughly 22% of the sample.

The sequenced material came from blood. The chain employs TRBV7-8 and TRBJ1-4; the D gene is not confidently resolved. This receptor was taken from a man between 65 and 85 years old in good health. The CDR3: CASSLARVNEKLFF. Here is the DNA: TGTGCCAGCAGCTTAGCGCGGGTTAATGAAAAACTGTTTTTT.